Following are 32 T cell receptor beta chains from one sample sequenced in a study of CD8+ T cells in alopecia areata. Extraction of RNA preceded its reverse transcription into cDNA, which served as the sequencing template. Here immunoSEQ multiplex PCR was the method, and the copy in TCRdb shows in-frame clones only, minus some. The sample yields over 200,000 clones, about 60% seen once. Sequencing was performed on CD4+ T cells sorted from blood, taken at week 0. These receptors all come from a human donor with alopecia areata.

The chain uses TRBV5-4 and TRBJ2-1; D gene uncertain. The germline gives CDR1 SGHNT, CDR2 YYREEE (reference sequence). The CDR3 is made up of 16 amino acids. The V end lost 0 bases, the J end lost 0 bases, and 10 bases lay between the germline ends. In nucleotides, the CDR3 is TGTGCCAGCAGCTTGGGGGAATCCAGCTCCTACAATGAGCAGTTCTTC. It specifies CASSLGESSSYNEQFF.

V and J are TRBV9 and TRBJ1-2; TRBD1 is a possible D gene (6 bases). Between the trimmed V and J ends, which lost 2 bases and 4 bases, there was a span of 12 bases. CDR1 SGDLS and CDR2 YYNGEE come from the germline V gene. This CDR3 has 14 amino acids. CDR3 bases: TGTGCCAGCAGCGTCGACAGGCCGACCTATGGCTACACCTTC. Translation gives CASSVDRPTYGYTF.

This rearrangement joins TRBV5-8 to TRBJ2-2, with 9 bases that match TRBD1. This CDR3 spans 17 amino acids. Trimming removed 5 bases from V and 5 bases from J; junction bases left unmatched: 13. Per the germline V gene, CDR1 is SGHTS and CDR2 is YDEGEE. As DNA, the CDR3 is TGTGCCAGCAGTCACGCACAGGGGGCGTTTCAGACCGGGGAGCTGTTTTTT. Translated, it gives CASSHAQGAFQTGELFF.

This clone was detected only a few times. The chain combines TRBV19 with TRBJ1-1; 7 nucleotides align to TRBD1. Unmatched junction bases numbered 11, after V lost 6 bases and J lost 1 base. Germline CDR1 reads LNHDA; CDR2 reads SQIVND (reference sequence). CDR3 size: 16 residues. The CDR3 sequence is CASRTQTGTANTEAFF. CDR3 coding DNA: TGTGCCAGTAGGACCCAAACCGGGACAGCGAACACTGAAGCTTTCTTT.

The V call is TRBV29-1, the J call TRBJ1-1, with D possibly TRBD1 on 5 matching bases. V lost 4 bases and J lost 2, with 11 bases in between. The CDR3 extends over 13 amino acids. Germline V gene data show CDR1 as SQVTM and CDR2 as ANQGSEA. CDR3 region: CSVGAGGNTEAFF. The CDR3 DNA reads TGCAGCGTTGGGGCCGGGGGAAACACTGAAGCTTTCTTT.

Regarding this clone: The same CDR3 can be traced to other DNA sequences in this sample. The chain recombines TRBV7-9 with TRBJ1-1; TRBD1 matches 9 bases. The junction had 1 base not matched to a gene; V was cut back by 4 bases and J by 1 base. In germline, CDR1 is SEHNR, CDR2 FQNEAQ (reference sequence). The CDR3 spans 14 residues. In DNA, the CDR3 is TGTGCCAGCAGCTCGGGACAGGGGAACACTGAAGCTTTCTTT. Translated, it gives CASSSGQGNTEAFF.

This rearrangement joins TRBV18 to TRBJ2-5; weak D call: TRBD1 (6 bases). Germline V CDR1 and CDR2: KGHSH, LQKENI. The CDR3 totals 14 residues. V dropped 4 bases and J dropped 0 bases, with 9 bases sitting between them. The CDR3 spells CASSLRTDQETQYF. The CDR3, as DNA: TGTGCCAGCTCACTTAGGACAGACCAAGAGACCCAGTACTTC.

There are a few counts of this clone. V is TRBV11-2 and J is TRBJ2-7, with D possibly TRBD1 on 6 matching bases. The germline V gene encodes CDR1 SGHAT and CDR2 FQNNGV. The CDR3 length is 15 residues. Trimming shortened V by 5 bases and J by 3 bases, and 17 bases separated the two germline ends. The CDR3 here is CASSPYKLDSYEQYF. The CDR3 DNA sequence: TGTGCCAGCAGCCCGTACAAATTGGACAGCTACGAGCAGTACTTC.

This clone was recorded at least ten times. This rearrangement joins TRBV7-2 to TRBJ1-1; TRBD1 might be the D (6 bases). Germline V gene sequence: CDR1 SGHTA, CDR2 FQGNSA. The CDR3 consists of 14 residues. The V and J ends lost 6 bases and 8 bases respectively, with 19 bases between them. DNA of the CDR3: TGTGCCAGCAGAATGGGGGCCAACCGCCCGGAAGCTTTCTTT. It yields the protein CASRMGANRPEAFF.

A note on this clone: The same CDR3 also results from other DNA sequences found in this sample. This chain uses TRBV11-2 with TRBJ1-1; no firm D call. V was shortened by 5 bases and J by 1 base, with 8 bases between the two germline ends. Germline V gives CDR1 SGHAT, CDR2 FQNNGV. The CDR3 runs 13 residues. In nucleotides, the CDR3 is TGTGCCAGCAGCACCCAAGAGAACACTGAAGCTTTCTTT. It is translated as CASSTQENTEAFF. Drawing the rest from reference TRBV11-2 and TRBJ1-1, the complete variable domain is EAGVAQSPRYKIIEKRQSVAFWCNPISGHATLYWYQQILGQGPKLLIQFQNNGVVDDSQLPKDRFSAERLKGVDSTLKIQPAKLEDSAVYLCASSTQENTEAFFGQGTRLTVV.

The rearrangement links TRBV7-6 to TRBJ2-1; D gene ambiguous. CDR1 and CDR2 from the germline V gene are SGHVS and FNYEAQ. The CDR3 spans 13 residues. Trimming pared 6 bases from V and 5 bases from J, leaving 11 bases between. The CDR3 spells CASRSRRDNEQFF. The CDR3 coding sequence is TGTGCCAGCAGGTCCCGTCGAGACAATGAGCAGTTCTTC. Variable domain in full (rest from reference TRBV7-6 and TRBJ2-1): GAGVSQSPRYKVTKRGQDVALRCDPISGHVSLYWYRQALGQGPEFLTYFNYEAQQDKSGLPNDRFSAERPEGSISTLTIQRTEQRDSAMYRCASRSRRDNEQFFGPGTRLTVL.

This clone showed up many times. This chain joins TRBV6-5 and TRBJ2-1; perhaps TRBD2 as D (5 bases). Trimming stripped 5 bases from V and 6 bases from J, with 14 bases between. The CDR3 spans 14 residues. Germline-derived CDR1 and CDR2 are MNHEY and SVGAGI. CDR3 loop: CASSLRGPLNEQFF. The DNA of the CDR3 is TGTGCCAGCAGTCTAAGAGGGCCCCTCAATGAGCAGTTCTTC.

This clone showed up just once. The chain employs TRBV4-2 and TRBJ2-1, with TRBD2 identical over 10 bases. This CDR3 is built from 19 residues. V lost 1 base to trimming and J lost 0 bases; unmatched junction nucleotides: 9. The germline gives CDR1 LGHNA, CDR2 YNFKEQ. For the CDR3, the DNA is TGTGCCAGCAGCCAAGGTTTCTTCCCTAGCGGGAGCTCCTACAATGAGCAGTTCTTC. Its protein product is CASSQGFFPSGSSYNEQFF.

The V and J genes are TRBV7-9 and TRBJ1-2, with 8 bases that match TRBD1. V lost 4 bases, J lost 8 bases, and 12 bases stayed unmatched. This CDR3 contains 15 residues. Germline lookup yields CDR1 SEHNR and CDR2 FQNEAQ (reference sequence). The CDR3 nucleotides are TGTGCCAGCAGCTCGGCCGTGACAGGGGTAGAGGGCTACACCTTC. This codes for CASSSAVTGVEGYTF.

This clone was detected only once. The rearrangement joins TRBV28 to TRBJ2-2, with D perhaps TRBD2 (5 bases). The CDR3 spans 15 residues. Trimming took 6 bases from V and 0 from J, leaving 11 bases between them. Germline-derived CDR1 and CDR2 are MDHEN and SYDVKM. CDR3 coding DNA: TGTGCCAGCAGCCCGGGGAGTTCGAACACCGGGGAGCTGTTTTTT. Translating it yields CASSPGSSNTGELFF.

The chain links TRBV5-1 to TRBJ1-2; no clear D. Germline assignment: CDR1 SGHRS and CDR2 YFSETQ. V was cut by 4 bases and J by 1 base, with 14 bases left in between. The CDR3 runs 15 residues. CDR3 residues: CASSPQNAINYGYTF. CDR3 sequence (DNA): TGCGCCAGCAGCCCGCAGAACGCCATTAACTATGGCTACACCTTC.

The chain carries TRBV15 and TRBJ1-1; TRBD1 is a possible D gene (6 bases). The CDR3 is 14 residues long. Deletions cut 1 base from V and 5 bases from J, with 11 bases between. The V gene's germline CDR1 is LNHNV and CDR2 YYDKDF (reference sequence). The CDR3 region has the DNA TGTGCCACCAGCAGAGTCCCAGGGGAGACTGAAGCTTTCTTT. Translation gives CATSRVPGETEAFF.

The chain employs TRBV2 and TRBJ2-7; 9 positions match TRBD2. CDR1 is SNHLY and CDR2 is FYNNEI in the germline V gene. V shed 6 bases, J shed 7 bases, and the junction held 13 bases outside the gene matches. CDR3 size: 15 residues. In nucleotides, the CDR3 is TGTGCCAGCAGGACACAGGAATTAGCGGGAGATGAGCAGTACTTC. Residues: CASRTQELAGDEQYF.

The chain links TRBV27 to TRBJ1-2; 8 bases match TRBD1. Trimming at V came to 3 bases and at J to 5 bases, leaving 8 bases not matched to a gene. The CDR3 extends over 15 amino acids. Germline CDR1 reads MNHEY; CDR2 reads SMNVEV (reference sequence). The CDR3 DNA reads as TGTGCCAGCAGTTTTTCTACAGGGGGAAGGTATGGCTACACCTTC. It is translated as CASSFSTGGRYGYTF.

The J gene is TRBJ2-5, the V gene TRBV12-5; weak D call: TRBD1 (5 bases). Per germline, CDR1 LGHNT and CDR2 FRNRAP. The germline V and J ends were trimmed by 4 bases and 1 base, with 10 bases remaining between them. This CDR3 spans 14 amino acids. In DNA, the CDR3 is TGTGCTAGTGGTTACCCAGGGCCCCAAGAGACCCAGTACTTC. Translated, it gives CASGYPGPQETQYF. The complete variable domain, with remaining parts taken from reference TRBV12-5 and TRBJ2-5, reads DARVTQTPRHKVTEMGQEVTMRCQPILGHNTVFWYRQTMMQGLELLAYFRNRAPLDDSGMPKDRFSAEMPDATLATLKIQPSEPRDSAVYFCASGYPGPQETQYFGPGTRLLVL.

This clone was seen a few times. The chain couples TRBV18 to TRBJ2-3; maybe TRBD2 (5 bases). Germline V gene sequence: CDR1 KGHSH, CDR2 LQKENI. The CDR3 contains 13 residues. V shed 4 bases and J shed 4 bases, with 9 bases lying between them. CDR3 in DNA: TGTGCCAGCTCACTGAGGGCGGCAGATACGCAGTATTTT. Translation: CASSLRAADTQYF. The full variable domain, in which reference TRBV18 and TRBJ2-3 provide the parts outside the CDR3, is NAGVMQNPRHLVRRRGQEARLRCSPMKGHSHVYWYRQLPEEGLKFMVYLQKENIIDESGMPKERFSAEFPKEGPSILRIQQVVRGDSAAYFCASSLRAADTQYFGPGTRLTVL.

The rearrangement uses TRBV10-3 and TRBJ2-5; weak D call: TRBD1 (6 bases). Germline V gives CDR1 ENHRY, CDR2 SYGVKD. The CDR3 sequence is 11 residues long. The V gene lost 5 bases and the J gene lost 5 bases, with 6 bases spanning the gap. The DNA for the CDR3 is TGTGCCATCAGTCAGGGGGAGACCCAGTACTTC. Protein sequence: CAISQGETQYF.

This sequence joins TRBV10-2 and TRBJ2-7; D gene ambiguous. There are 14 residues in the CDR3. Trimming took off 3 bases at V and 4 bases at J, with 13 bases between the two ends. CDR1 and CDR2 from the germline V gene are WSHSY and SAAADI. CDR3 sequence reads: CASSDDLQVYEQYF. In DNA, the CDR3 is TGCGCCAGCAGTGATGACCTCCAGGTTTACGAGCAGTACTTC.

J is TRBJ1-1 and V is TRBV9, with D unresolved. The germline gives CDR1 SGDLS, CDR2 YYNGEE. The CDR3 is 14 residues long. V dropped 0 bases and J dropped 4 bases, with 10 bases sitting between them. Here the CDR3 DNA reads TGTGCCAGCAGCGTAGGGGGTTGGGGCACTGAAGCTTTCTTT. Encoded protein: CASSVGGWGTEAFF.

The V gene is TRBV5-1, the J gene TRBJ1-3; no definite D call. Trimming shortened V by 4 bases and J by 4 bases, and 12 bases separated the two germline ends. CDR1 is SGHRS and CDR2 is YFSETQ in the germline V gene. The CDR3 contains 14 residues. CDR3 sequence reads: CASSRPGFGNTIYF. For the CDR3, the DNA is TGCGCCAGCAGCCGGCCGGGGTTCGGAAACACCATATATTTT.

V gene TRBV30 combines with J gene TRBJ2-1; 8 nucleotides match TRBD2. Trimming cost V 1 base and J 6 bases; bases outside gene matches: 2. Germline V gene sequence: CDR1 GTSNPN, CDR2 SVGIG (reference sequence). This CDR3 region has 13 residues. Written as DNA, the CDR3 is TGTGCCTGGAGTGACACTAGCGGCAATGAGCAGTTCTTC. Protein: CAWSDTSGNEQFF.

The chain uses TRBV7-8 and TRBJ2-5; a possible D gene is TRBD2 (6 bases). V dropped 5 bases and J dropped 1 base, with 8 bases sitting between them. CDR1 and CDR2 (germline): SGHVS, FQNEAQ. There are 13 residues in the CDR3. CDR3 sequence (DNA): TGTGCCAGCAGCCGCGGGACCCAAGAGACCCAGTACTTC. Translating gives CASSRGTQETQYF.

V is TRBV6-5 and J is TRBJ2-7; possibly TRBD1 or TRBD2 for D (5 bases each). The CDR3 covers 15 residues. V lost 0 bases and J lost 5, with 14 bases in between. Germline CDR1 and CDR2: MNHEY and SVGAGI. This chain's CDR3 is CASSYSIGAGNEQYF. The CDR3 DNA reads TGTGCCAGCAGTTACTCTATTGGGGCCGGGAACGAGCAGTACTTC.

This clone has more than one count but fewer than ten. The chain joins TRBV19 to TRBJ2-7; D gene ambiguous. Germline V gene lookup returns CDR1 LNHDA and CDR2 SQIVND (reference sequence). This CDR3 comprises 13 residues. Trimming stripped 6 bases from V and 0 bases from J, with 9 bases between. CDR3 amino acids: CASRDGSSYEQYF. CDR3 DNA sequence: TGTGCCAGTAGGGACGGAAGCTCCTACGAGCAGTACTTC. The variable domain in full, with the rest retrieved from reference TRBV19 and TRBJ2-7, is DGGITQSPKYLFRKEGQNVTLSCEQNLNHDAMYWYRQDPGQGLRLIYYSQIVNDFQKGDIAEGYSVSREKKESFPLTVTSAQKNPTAFYLCASRDGSSYEQYFGPGTRLTVT.

The chain employs TRBV5-1 and TRBJ2-2, with D unclear. The CDR3 has 15 amino acids. Germline V lookup: CDR1 SGHRS, CDR2 YFSETQ. The V gene lost 0 bases and the J gene lost 3 bases, with 9 bases spanning the gap. CDR3 amino acids: CASSLGVRYTGELFF. The CDR3 region has the DNA TGCGCCAGCAGCTTGGGGGTGCGGTACACCGGGGAGCTGTTTTTT.

This chain uses TRBV10-2 with TRBJ2-7; D possibly corresponds to TRBD2 (6 bases). The V and J ends lost 4 bases and 0 bases respectively, with 10 bases between them. CDR1 is WSHSY, CDR2 SAAADI, per germline. This CDR3 has 14 residues. CDR3 region: CASSGSSGSYEQYF. CDR3 nucleotides: TGCGCCAGCAGTGGTAGTAGCGGCTCCTACGAGCAGTACTTC.

Comment on this clone: This sample includes further DNA sequences coding for the same CDR3. The genes are TRBV5-1 and TRBJ2-7, with 9 bases identical to TRBD1. The germline gives CDR1 SGHRS, CDR2 YFSETQ. The junction had 6 bases not matched to a gene; V was cut back by 4 bases and J by 1 base. The CDR3 has 15 amino acids. The CDR3 DNA is TGCGCCAGCAGCCACCGGGACAGGGCTTCCTACGAGCAGTACTTC. It specifies CASSHRDRASYEQYF.